Each of the 3 T cell receptor beta chains below was sequenced from the same sample in a study of T cells after yellow fever vaccination. TCRdb reprocessed the 5' RACE reads via MiXCR and lists one record per CDR3 protein. Of approximately 160,000 distinct CDR3 sequences in the sample, over 7% are singletons; the top ten hold 35% to 40%. The sequencing here drew on CD8+ T cells sorted from PBMCs, taken 45 days after the yellow fever booster vaccination. The source of these receptors is a man aged 18-30 years who received the YFV17D yellow fever vaccine.

This clonotype was observed a few times. The V call is TRBV9, the J call TRBJ2-2; 12 positions match TRBD2. The CDR3 is 17 residues long. The trim removed 2 bases at V and 3 bases at J, leaving 5 bases unmatched. CDR1 is SGDLS and CDR2 is YYNGEE in the germline V gene. CDR3 amino acids: CASSVSASGGDTGELFF. Written as DNA, the CDR3 is TGTGCCAGCAGCGTCAGCGCTAGCGGGGGGGACACCGGGGAGCTGTTTTTT.

The rearrangement joins TRBV28 to TRBJ1-2, with 7 bases lining up with TRBD1. From germline, CDR1 is MDHEN and CDR2 SYDVKM. Germline trimming cut 8 bases from V and 4 bases from J; bases unmatched to any gene: 10. This CDR3 comprises 14 residues. CDR3 amino acids: CASVWRGLGYGYTF. CDR3 DNA sequence: TGTGCCAGCGTTTGGAGGGGGCTAGGCTATGGCTACACCTTC.

Only a few counts were recorded for this clonotype. The J gene is TRBJ2-2, the V gene TRBV3-1, with D unclear. V lost 3 bases, J lost 4 bases, and 6 bases lay in between. Germline values: CDR1 LGHDT, CDR2 YNNKEL (reference sequence). The CDR3 runs 13 residues. The CDR3: CASSHVLTGELFF. Here the CDR3 DNA reads TGTGCCAGCAGCCATGTCCTCACCGGGGAGCTGTTTTTT.